This T cell receptor beta chain is drawn from a study of blood T cell repertoires in COVID-19. CDR3 length: 14 amino acids. Germline V gives CDR1 LNHNV, CDR2 YYDKDF (reference sequence). V shed 0 bases and J 9 bases; nucleotides not matched to a gene: 3. Data came from immunoSEQ multiplex PCR; TCRdb stores just in-frame clones and leaves some out. The sample comprises roughly 290,000 clones, about 89% of which are singletons, and 0.75% to 0.9% rests with the top ten. The sequence derives from a man aged 30 to 39 with acute or convalescent COVID-19. Material for sequencing was peripheral blood. The chain recombines TRBV15 with TRBJ2-2; 8 bases line up with TRBD1. The CDR3 DNA sequence: TGTGCCACCAGCAGAGATCAGGGGGCGAGGGAGCTGTTTTTT. Amino acid sequence: CATSRDQGARELFF.